The clone carrying this T cell receptor beta chain was detected a few times. Germline CDR1 MNHNS, CDR2 SASEGT. The CDR3 has 14 amino acids. V was pared by 7 bases and J by 0 bases, with 5 bases of the junction left unmatched. TCRdb reprocessed the RT-PCR reads with MiXCR, giving one entry per CDR3 protein. The data hold about 960,000 distinct CDR3 sequences, with over 15% observed a single time. This record comes from a study of patients and donors after allogeneic stem cell transplantation. V is TRBV6-1 and J is TRBJ1-2; 7 nucleotides agree with TRBD1. Sequencing input: blood, either unsorted or a sorted T cell fraction (not recorded which). The receptor was isolated from a human donor who was either an allogeneic HSCT recipient or a stem cell or donor lymphocyte infusion donor (not recorded which). It is not recorded whose cells these are; they may come from a transplant donor. CDR3: CASKRQGPNYGYTF. The DNA of the CDR3 is TGTGCCAGCAAACGACAGGGACCTAACTATGGCTACACCTTC.